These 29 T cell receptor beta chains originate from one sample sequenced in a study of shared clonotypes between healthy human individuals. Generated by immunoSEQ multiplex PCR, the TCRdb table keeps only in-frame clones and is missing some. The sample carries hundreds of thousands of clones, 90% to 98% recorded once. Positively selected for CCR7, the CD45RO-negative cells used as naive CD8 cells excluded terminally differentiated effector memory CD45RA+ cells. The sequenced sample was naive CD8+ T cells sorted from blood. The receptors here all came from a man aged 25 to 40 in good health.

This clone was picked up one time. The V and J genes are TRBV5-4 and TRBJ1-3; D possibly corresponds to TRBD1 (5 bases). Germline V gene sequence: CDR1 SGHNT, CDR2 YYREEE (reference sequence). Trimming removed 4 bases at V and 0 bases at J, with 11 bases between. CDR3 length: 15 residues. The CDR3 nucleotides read TGTGCCAGCAGCCGACAGTCGAGCTCTGGAAACACCATATATTTT. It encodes CASSRQSSSGNTIYF.

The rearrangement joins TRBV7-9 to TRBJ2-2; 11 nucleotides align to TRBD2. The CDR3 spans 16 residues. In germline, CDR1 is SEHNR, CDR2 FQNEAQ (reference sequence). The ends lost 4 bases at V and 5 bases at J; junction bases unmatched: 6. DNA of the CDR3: TGTGCCAGCAGCTCACTAGCGGGAGTGAGGACCGGGGAGCTGTTTTTT. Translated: CASSSLAGVRTGELFF.

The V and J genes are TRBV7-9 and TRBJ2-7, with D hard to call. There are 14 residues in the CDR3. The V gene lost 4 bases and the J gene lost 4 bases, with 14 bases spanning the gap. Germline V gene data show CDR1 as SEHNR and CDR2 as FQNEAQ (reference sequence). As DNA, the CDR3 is TGTGCCAGCAGCTCCCACCCCCCTGGATACGAGCAGTACTTC. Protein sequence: CASSSHPPGYEQYF.

The CDR3 is CATSGSWGSEGPGTGELFF. The DNA for the CDR3 is TGTGCCACCAGCGGCTCTTGGGGTAGCGAGGGGCCCGGCACCGGGGAGCTGTTTTTT. The chain uses TRBV15 and TRBJ2-2; tentatively, D is TRBD1 or TRBD2 (5 bases each). CDR1 is LNHNV, CDR2 YYDKDF, per germline (reference sequence). The V end lost 5 bases, the J end lost 4 bases, and 26 bases lay between the germline ends. The CDR3 covers 19 residues.

The CDR3 spells CAISDSGSSYEQYF. For the CDR3, the DNA is TGTGCCATCAGTGATAGCGGGAGCTCCTACGAGCAGTACTTC. The V call is TRBV10-3, the J call TRBJ2-7; 9 bases map to TRBD2. There are 14 residues in the CDR3. V shed 3 bases and J 0 bases; nucleotides not matched to a gene: 0. Germline CDR1 ENHRY, CDR2 SYGVKD.

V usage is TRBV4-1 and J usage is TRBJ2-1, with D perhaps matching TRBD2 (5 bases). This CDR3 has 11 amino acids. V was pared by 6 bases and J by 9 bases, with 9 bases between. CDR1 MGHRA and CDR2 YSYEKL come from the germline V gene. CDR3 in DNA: TGCGCCAGCAGAGGAGGAGGTGAGCAGTTCTTC. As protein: CASRGGGEQFF.

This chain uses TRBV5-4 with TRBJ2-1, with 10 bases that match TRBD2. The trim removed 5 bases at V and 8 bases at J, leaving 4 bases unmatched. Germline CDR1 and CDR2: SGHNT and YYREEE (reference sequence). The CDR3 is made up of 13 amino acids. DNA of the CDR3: TGTGCCAGCAGGGCTAGCGGGAGTGATGAGCAGTTCTTC. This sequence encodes CASRASGSDEQFF.

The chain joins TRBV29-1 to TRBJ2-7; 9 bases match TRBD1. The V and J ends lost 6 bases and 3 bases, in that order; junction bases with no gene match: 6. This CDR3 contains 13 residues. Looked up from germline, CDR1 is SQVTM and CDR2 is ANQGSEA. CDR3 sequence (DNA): TGCAGCGTGACCCGGGACAGGGACTACGAGCAGTACTTC. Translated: CSVTRDRDYEQYF.

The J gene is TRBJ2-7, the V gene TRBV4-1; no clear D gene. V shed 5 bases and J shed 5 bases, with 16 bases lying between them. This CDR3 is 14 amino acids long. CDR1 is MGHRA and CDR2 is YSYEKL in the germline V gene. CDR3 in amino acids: CASSTTPTSHEQYF. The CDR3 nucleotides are TGCGCCAGCAGCACAACGCCGACCTCGCACGAGCAGTACTTC.

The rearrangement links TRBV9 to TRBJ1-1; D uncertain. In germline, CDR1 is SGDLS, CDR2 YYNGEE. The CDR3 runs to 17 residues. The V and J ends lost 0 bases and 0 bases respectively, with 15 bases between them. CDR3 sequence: CASSVGGPYSMNTEAFF. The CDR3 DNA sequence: TGTGCCAGCAGCGTAGGAGGTCCCTATTCTATGAACACTGAAGCTTTCTTT.

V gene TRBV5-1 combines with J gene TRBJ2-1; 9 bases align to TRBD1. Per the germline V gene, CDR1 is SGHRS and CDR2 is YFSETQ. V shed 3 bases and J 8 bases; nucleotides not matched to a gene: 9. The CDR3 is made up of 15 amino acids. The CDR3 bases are TGCGCCAGCAGCTCGGGGACAGGGAATCTCGATGAGCAGTTCTTC. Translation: CASSSGTGNLDEQFF.

As DNA, the CDR3 is TGTGCCAGCATGTTCGGTACCATCCAAGAGACCCAGTACTTC. This gives the protein CASMFGTIQETQYF. The chain recombines TRBV6-1 with TRBJ2-5; D unresolved. V lost 7 bases to trimming and J lost 1 base, with 13 bases between them. The CDR3 loop spans 14 amino acids. The germline V gene encodes CDR1 MNHNS and CDR2 SASEGT.

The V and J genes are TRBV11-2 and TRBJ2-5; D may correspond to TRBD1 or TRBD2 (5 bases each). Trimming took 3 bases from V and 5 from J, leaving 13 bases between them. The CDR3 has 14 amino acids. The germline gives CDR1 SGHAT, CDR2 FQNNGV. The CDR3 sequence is CASSFRWGLETQYF. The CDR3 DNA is TGTGCCAGCAGCTTCCGGTGGGGGTTGGAGACCCAGTACTTC.

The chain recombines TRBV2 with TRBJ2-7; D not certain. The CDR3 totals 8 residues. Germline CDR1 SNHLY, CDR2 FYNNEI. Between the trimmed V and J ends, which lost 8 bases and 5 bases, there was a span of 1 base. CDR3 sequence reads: CASDEQYF. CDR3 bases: TGTGCCAGCGACGAGCAGTACTTC.

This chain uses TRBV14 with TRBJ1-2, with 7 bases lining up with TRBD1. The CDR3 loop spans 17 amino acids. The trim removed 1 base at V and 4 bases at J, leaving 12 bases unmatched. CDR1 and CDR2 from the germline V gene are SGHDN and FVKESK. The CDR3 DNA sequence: TGTGCCAGCAGCCAAGCGCGGACAGGCGAATTCCTCTATGGCTACACCTTC. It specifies CASSQARTGEFLYGYTF.

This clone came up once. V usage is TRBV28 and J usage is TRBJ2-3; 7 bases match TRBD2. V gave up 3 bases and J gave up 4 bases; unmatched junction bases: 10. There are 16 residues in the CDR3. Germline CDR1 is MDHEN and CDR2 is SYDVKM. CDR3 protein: CASSFNGLVESDTQYF. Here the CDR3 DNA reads TGTGCCAGCAGTTTCAACGGACTAGTAGAATCAGATACGCAGTATTTT. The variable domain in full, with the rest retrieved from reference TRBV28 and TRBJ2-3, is DVKVTQSSRYLVKRTGEKVFLECVQDMDHENMFWYRQDPGLGLRLIYFSYDVKMKEKGDIPEGYSVSREKKERFSLILESASTNQTSMYLCASSFNGLVESDTQYFGPGTRLTVL.

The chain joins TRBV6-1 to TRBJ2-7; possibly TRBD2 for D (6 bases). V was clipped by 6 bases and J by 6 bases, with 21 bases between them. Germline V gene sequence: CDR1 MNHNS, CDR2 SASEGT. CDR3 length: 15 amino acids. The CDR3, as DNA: TGTGCCAGCAGAGGAATTAGCGGCTACCTGCCCGAGCAGTACTTC. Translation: CASRGISGYLPEQYF.

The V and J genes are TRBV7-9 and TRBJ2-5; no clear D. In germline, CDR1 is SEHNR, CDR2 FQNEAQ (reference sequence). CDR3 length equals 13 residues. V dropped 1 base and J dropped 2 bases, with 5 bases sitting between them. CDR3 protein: CASSLELQETQYF. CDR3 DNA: TGTGCCAGCAGCTTAGAACTTCAAGAGACCCAGTACTTC.

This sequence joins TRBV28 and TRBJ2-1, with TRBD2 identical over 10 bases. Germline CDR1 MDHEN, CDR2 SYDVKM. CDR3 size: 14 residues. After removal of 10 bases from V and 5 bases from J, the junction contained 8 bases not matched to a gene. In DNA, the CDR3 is TGTGCCACCAAAAGGCTAGCGGGGGACAATGAGCAGTTCTTC. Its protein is CATKRLAGDNEQFF.

In nucleotides, the CDR3 is TGTGCCAGCAGTTTAGCGGGAGATTGGGGCGAGCAGTACTTC. Encoded protein: CASSLAGDWGEQYF. This chain joins TRBV27 and TRBJ2-7; TRBD2 agrees at 7 bases. The CDR3 sequence is 14 residues long. In germline, CDR1 is MNHEY, CDR2 SMNVEV (reference sequence). V shed 2 bases and J 6 bases; nucleotides not matched to a gene: 7.

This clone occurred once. The CDR3: CASSPGTNKMNTEAFF. The CDR3 coding sequence is TGCGCCAGCAGCCCCGGGACAAACAAGATGAACACTGAAGCTTTCTTT. The chain joins TRBV5-1 to TRBJ1-1; a weak D match, TRBD1 (6 bases). Germline loops: CDR1 SGHRS, CDR2 YFSETQ. V gave up 4 bases and J gave up 0 bases, with 16 bases separating them. The CDR3 sequence is 16 residues long.

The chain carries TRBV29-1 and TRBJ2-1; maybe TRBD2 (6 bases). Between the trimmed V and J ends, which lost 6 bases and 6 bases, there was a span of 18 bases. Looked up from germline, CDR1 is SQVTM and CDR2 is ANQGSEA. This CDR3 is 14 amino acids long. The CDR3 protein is CSVGDLWGLNEQFF. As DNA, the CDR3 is TGCAGCGTGGGGGACTTGTGGGGCCTCAATGAGCAGTTCTTC.

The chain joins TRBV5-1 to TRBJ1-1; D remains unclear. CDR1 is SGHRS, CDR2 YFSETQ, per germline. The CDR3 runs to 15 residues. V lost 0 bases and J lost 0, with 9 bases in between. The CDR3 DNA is TGCGCCAGCAGCTTGGCTCCAGGTATGAACACTGAAGCTTTCTTT. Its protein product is CASSLAPGMNTEAFF. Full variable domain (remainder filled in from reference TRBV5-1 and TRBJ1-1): KAGVTQTPRYLIKTRGQQVTLSCSPISGHRSVSWYQQTPGQGLQFLFEYFSETQRNKGNFPGRFSGRQFSNSRSEMNVSTLELGDSALYLCASSLAPGMNTEAFFGQGTRLTVV.

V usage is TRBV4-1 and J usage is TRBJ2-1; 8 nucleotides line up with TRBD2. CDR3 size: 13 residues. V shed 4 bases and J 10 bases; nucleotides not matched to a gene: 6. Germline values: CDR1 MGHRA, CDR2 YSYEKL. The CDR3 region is CASSPPLAGEQFF. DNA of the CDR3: TGCGCCAGCAGCCCCCCCTTAGCGGGAGAGCAGTTCTTC.

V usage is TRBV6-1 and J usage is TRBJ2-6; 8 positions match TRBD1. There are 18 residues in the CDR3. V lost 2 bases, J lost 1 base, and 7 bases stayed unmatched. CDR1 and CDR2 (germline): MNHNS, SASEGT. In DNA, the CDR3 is TGTGCCAGCAGTGAACCGGGACAGGTTTCGTCTGGGGCCAACGTCCTGACTTTC. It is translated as CASSEPGQVSSGANVLTF.

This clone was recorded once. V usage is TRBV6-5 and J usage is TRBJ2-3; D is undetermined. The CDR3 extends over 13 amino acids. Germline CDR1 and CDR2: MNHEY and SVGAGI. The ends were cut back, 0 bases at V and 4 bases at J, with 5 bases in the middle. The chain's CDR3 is CASSYSNSDTQYF. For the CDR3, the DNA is TGTGCCAGCAGTTACTCGAATTCAGATACGCAGTATTTT.

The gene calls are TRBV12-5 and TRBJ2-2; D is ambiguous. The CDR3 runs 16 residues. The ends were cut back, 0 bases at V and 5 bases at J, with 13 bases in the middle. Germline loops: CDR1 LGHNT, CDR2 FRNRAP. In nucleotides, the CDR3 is TGTGCTAGTGGTTTGGTACCATCGGGCAGGACCGGGGAGCTGTTTTTT. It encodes CASGLVPSGRTGELFF.

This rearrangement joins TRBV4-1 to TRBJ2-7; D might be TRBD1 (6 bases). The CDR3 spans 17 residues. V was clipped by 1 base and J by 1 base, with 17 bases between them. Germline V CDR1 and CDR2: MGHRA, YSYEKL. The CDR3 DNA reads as TGCGCCAGCAGCCAAGGGGCCTCTGGACAGATGTCCTACGAGCAGTACTTC. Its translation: CASSQGASGQMSYEQYF.

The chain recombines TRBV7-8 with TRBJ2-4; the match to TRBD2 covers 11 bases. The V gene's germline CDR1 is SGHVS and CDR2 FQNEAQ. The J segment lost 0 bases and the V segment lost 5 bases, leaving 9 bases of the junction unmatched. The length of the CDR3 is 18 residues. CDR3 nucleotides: TGTGCCAGCAGCGGGCCGGGACTAGCGGCGTTAGCCAAAAACATTCAGTACTTC. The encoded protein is CASSGPGLAALAKNIQYF. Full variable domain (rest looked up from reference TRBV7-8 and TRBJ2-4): GAGVSQSPRYKVAKRGQDVALRCDPISGHVSLFWYQQALGQGPEFLTYFQNEAQLDKSGLPSDRFFAERPEGSVSTLKIQRTQQEDSAVYLCASSGPGLAALAKNIQYFGAGTRLSVL.